A selection of T cell receptor beta chains follows, all from one sample in a study of monozygotic twins with inflammatory bowel disease. TCRdb reprocessed the 5' RACE reads and stores each CDR3 protein as one record, lacking DNA. The table for this sample gives about 300,000 distinct CDR3 sequences. The specimen was blood. The receptors come from a human donor with ulcerative colitis or Crohn's disease, or a healthy co-twin of an affected twin (not recorded which). Both conserved end residues are part of each CDR3.

CDR3,J,V
CASSGFQGLLDQETQYF,TRBJ2-5,TRBV4-2
CASSRQGVGTDTQYF,TRBJ2-3,TRBV11-2
CASRTLWRREQYF,TRBJ2-7,TRBV2
CASSPIKPGQGQETQYF,TRBJ2-5,TRBV18
CASSATGNEQFF,TRBJ2-1,TRBV7-2
CASSTPGPEAFF,TRBJ1-1,TRBV5-1
CASSLGQKNTEAFF,TRBJ1-1,TRBV12-3/TRBV12-4
CASSWGTASSGNTIYF,TRBJ1-3,TRBV18
CASSKTSGRTDTQYF,TRBJ2-3,TRBV5-1
CASSHLESTGELFF,TRBJ2-2,TRBV6-1
CATSSLAYNEQFF,TRBJ2-1,TRBV24-1
CASSLILSNQPQHF,TRBJ1-5,TRBV5-5
CAWSPTRREAFF,TRBJ1-1,TRBV30
CATRGQANQPQHF,TRBJ1-5,TRBV2
CASSVVSGSSYNEQFF,TRBJ2-1,TRBV9
CASTWGQGARDEQFF,TRBJ2-1,TRBV2
CSVERGADTQYF,TRBJ2-3,TRBV29-1
CASSQGDTKRTQYF,TRBJ2-5,TRBV4-2
CASSSLLEGFNQPQHF,TRBJ1-5,TRBV28
CATSSRDGIQETQYF,TRBJ2-5,TRBV15
CASKTGLGNTIYF,TRBJ1-3,TRBV6-5
CASSLARGGASTDTQYF,TRBJ2-3,TRBV12-3/TRBV12-4
CASSSLLRDMTDTQYF,TRBJ2-3,TRBV7-9
CASSRTGTEAFF,TRBJ1-1,TRBV3-1
CSAALAGLNTGELFF,TRBJ2-2,TRBV20-1
CASSLVQGQPQHF,TRBJ1-5,TRBV27
CASSGGRGSIQYF,TRBJ2-4,TRBV9
CASSYGHRSGDEQYF,TRBJ2-7,TRBV6-5
CASSLGQGVTDTQYF,TRBJ2-3,TRBV5-1
CSARPSGGYTF,TRBJ1-2,TRBV20-1
CASSLEGTAKNIQYF,TRBJ2-4,TRBV7-2